Listed below are T cell receptor beta chains from one sample, sequenced in a study of T cell responses to AZD1222 COVID-19 vaccine. Clones were read by immunoSEQ multiplex PCR, and TCRdb kept only the in-frame ones, dropping some. The table has about 260,000 clones, 80% to 95% seen once. This sample comprised peripheral blood, obtained on day 0 of AZD1222 vaccination. These receptors came from an adult in good health. Each CDR3 is given with its conserved first and last residue. Each record gives: V gene, D gene, clone size, J gene, CDR3 DNA, CDR3 protein. A D gene is named only where the DNA matches it firmly. Not every row has a clone size; where given, it reads once, few, many or a size class.

>TRBV12-3/TRBV12-4|NA|NA|TRBJ2-7
TGTGCCAGCAGTTTAGGACAGAGGCAGTACTTC
CASSLGQRQYF
>TRBV2|TRBD2|NA|TRBJ2-3
TGTGCCAGCAGTGATGTTCCTAGCGGGGCTGTAGATACGCAGTATTTT
CASSDVPSGAVDTQYF
>TRBV2|NA|NA|TRBJ1-5
TGTGCCAGCAGTGAACAGGGCCAGTCCACGCAGCCCCAGCATTTT
CASSEQGQSTQPQHF
>TRBV27|NA|NA|TRBJ2-7
TGTGCCAGCAGTTTATATCCGGGGGGCCAGTACGAGCAGTACTTC
CASSLYPGGQYEQYF
>TRBV4-2|NA|NA|TRBJ2-1
TGTGCCAGCAGCCAAGTTGGACACAAAAATGAGCAGTTCTTC
CASSQVGHKNEQFF
>TRBV5-1|TRBD1|NA|TRBJ1-1
TGCGCCAGCAGCCCCCGGACAGGGACGGGAACTGAAGCTTTCTTT
CASSPRTGTGTEAFF
>TRBV27|NA|once|TRBJ2-3
TGTGCCAGCAGGGGGACAGGGTTCCATTCTAGCGGGGACCGCACAGATACGCAGTATTTT
CASRGTGFHSSGDRTDTQYF
>TRBV7-5|NA|NA|TRBJ2-3
TGTGCCAGAAGTCCAGGTATGGGAACTAGCGGGGGGCCGGACACTCGCACAGATACGCAGTATTTT
CARSPGMGTSGGPDTRTDTQYF
>TRBV2|NA|NA|TRBJ1-1
TGTGCCAGCAGTGAGGCAGCGAACACTGAAGCTTTCTTT
CASSEAANTEAFF
>TRBV6-5|NA|NA|TRBJ2-3
TGTGCCAGCCGGGGAATCGATACGCAGTATTTT
CASRGIDTQYF
>TRBV9|NA|NA|TRBJ2-1
TGTGCCAGCAGCGTAGGGGGTCTTGGTACAGTAGAGCAGTTCTTC
CASSVGGLGTVEQFF
>TRBV28|NA|NA|TRBJ1-2
TGTGCCAGCAGAGAGGAGGGGCTTGGGGGCTACACCTTC
CASREEGLGGYTF
>TRBV5-8|NA|NA|TRBJ2-1
TGTGCCAGCAGCTTGGCCCCGGGACGTTACAATGAGCAGTTCTTC
CASSLAPGRYNEQFF
>TRBV11-2|NA|NA|TRBJ2-7
TGTGCCAGCAGCTTAGATCTTGGGTCCTACGAGCAGTACTTC
CASSLDLGSYEQYF
>TRBV5-3|NA|NA|TRBJ2-5
TGTGCCAGAAGAAACAGGGAGGGAGAGACCCAGTACTTC
CARRNREGETQYF
>TRBV5-1|NA|few|TRBJ2-7
TGCGCCAGCAGCGGGAGCCGGGACCCCACCTACGAGCAGTACTTC
CASSGSRDPTYEQYF
>TRBV9|TRBD1|NA|TRBJ1-1
TGTGCCAGCAGCCGACAGGGGGACGCCAACACTGAAGCTTTCTTT
CASSRQGDANTEAFF
>TRBV19|NA|NA|TRBJ1-4
TGTGCCAGTAGCCGGGGGAGCGGAACTAATGAAAAACTGTTTTTT
CASSRGSGTNEKLFF
>TRBV5-5|NA|once|TRBJ2-4
TGTGCCAGCAGTCCACCCGAAGGCCAAAACATTCAGTACTTC
CASSPPEGQNIQYF
>TRBV9|NA|NA|TRBJ1-1
TGTGCCAGCAGCCCCAGGGCAGCCTCTGAAGCTTTCTTT
CASSPRAASEAFF
>TRBV2|TRBD1|once|TRBJ1-5
TGTGCCAGCAGTGCCGGGACAGGGGGCATGCAGCCCCAGCATTTT
CASSAGTGGMQPQHF
>TRBV6-5|TRBD1|NA|TRBJ1-1
TGTGCCAGCAGTACCGGGACCAGGGGGACTGAAGCTTTCTTT
CASSTGTRGTEAFF
>TRBV20-1|NA|NA|TRBJ1-2
TGCAGTGCTAGGGTAGGGTATGGCTACACCTTC
CSARVGYGYTF
>TRBV29-1|NA|NA|TRBJ2-5
TGCAGCGTCGATAGGACCCCCGGGGAGACCCAGTACTTC
CSVDRTPGETQYF
>TRBV7-8|TRBD1|once|TRBJ2-3
TGTGCCAGCAGCCGAGGGGGCGTCACAGATACGCAGTATTTT
CASSRGGVTDTQYF
>TRBV20-1|TRBD1|NA|TRBJ1-2
TGCAGTGCTAGTGTAAGGACAGGGGGGTATGGCTACACCTTC
CSASVRTGGYGYTF
>TRBV11-1|NA|NA|TRBJ2-7
TGTGCCAGCAGCTTAGTTGGCCGAGGGGACTACGAGCAGTACTTC
CASSLVGRGDYEQYF
>TRBV6-6|TRBD2|NA|TRBJ2-7
TGTGCCACCGCTAGCGGGGGTAATAACGAGCAGTACTTC
CATASGGNNEQYF
>TRBV28|NA|NA|TRBJ2-3
TGTGCCAGCAGTCTCGCGCGACGGGGGCGGGATACGCAGTATTTT
CASSLARRGRDTQYF
>TRBV7-9|NA|NA|TRBJ1-4
TGTGCCAGCAGCCGCGGGGCGGGGTCTGTGGAATTTTGGTTTTTT
CASSRGAGSVEFWFF
>TRBV28|NA|NA|TRBJ2-1
TGTGCCAGCAGTAGCCTAGCCCCACATGAGCAGTTCTTC
CASSSLAPHEQFF
>TRBV5-1|TRBD2|NA|TRBJ2-5
TGCGCCAGCACCCTAGGACTAGCAGAGACCCAGTACTTC
CASTLGLAETQYF
>TRBV29-1|TRBD2|once|TRBJ2-7
TGCAGCTGTAGCGGGGCTAGCGGGAGTTTGAAGCAGTACTTC
CSCSGASGSLKQYF
>TRBV7-9|NA|NA|TRBJ2-3
TGTGCCAGCAGCTTTCGCGGGGTTAGCACAGATACGCAGTATTTT
CASSFRGVSTDTQYF
>TRBV6-5|NA|NA|TRBJ1-3
TGTGCCAGCAGTTTGGGGCAGGGAGTTGGAAACACCATATATTTT
CASSLGQGVGNTIYF
>TRBV6-2/TRBV6-3|TRBD2|once|TRBJ2-1
TGTGCCAGCAGTTTTAGCGGGAGTGTCAATGAGCAGTTCTTC
CASSFSGSVNEQFF
>TRBV9|NA|NA|TRBJ2-3
TGTGCCAGTAGTGAGGATGGTAGCGGAACAGATACGCAGTATTTT
CASSEDGSGTDTQYF
>TRBV28|TRBD1|once|TRBJ1-4
TGTGCCAGCAGCTCCGGGACAGCCTTTGAAAAACTGTTTTTT
CASSSGTAFEKLFF
>TRBV6-5|TRBD1|NA|TRBJ2-5
TGTGCCAGCCGACAGGGGGCAGGGGAGACCCAGTACTTC
CASRQGAGETQYF
>TRBV7-9|NA|NA|TRBJ2-7
TGTGCCAGCAGCCCCTACGGGGACGGTTCGGGAGAGCAGTACTTC
CASSPYGDGSGEQYF
>TRBV11-2|TRBD2|NA|TRBJ2-1
TGTGCCAGCAGGGCTCTAGCGGGAGGAGATTGGAATGAGCAGTTCTTC
CASRALAGGDWNEQFF
>TRBV5-4|NA|NA|TRBJ1-1
TGTGCCAGCAGCTTCGACCTCATGGGCACTGAAGCTTTCTTT
CASSFDLMGTEAFF
>TRBV6-5|TRBD1|NA|TRBJ1-2
TGTGCCAGCAGTTACTCGGCAGGGGGAGCCTATGGCTACACCTTC
CASSYSAGGAYGYTF
>TRBV5-6|NA|NA|TRBJ1-1
TGTGCCAGCAGCCCGGGGTCTGGCAGGGGAGGGACTGAAGCTTTCTTT
CASSPGSGRGGTEAFF
>TRBV27|NA|NA|TRBJ1-6
TGTGCCAGCAGTTCGAGACCCGAGATTTATAATTCACCCCTCCACTTT
CASSSRPEIYNSPLHF
>TRBV28|NA|NA|TRBJ1-6
TGTGCCAGCAGTTCTCAGGGGAGCTCCTATAATTCACCCCTCCACTTT
CASSSQGSSYNSPLHF
>TRBV5-5|TRBD1|NA|TRBJ2-1
TGTGCCAGCAGCTTGGACAGGGGTTACAATGAGCAGTTCTTC
CASSLDRGYNEQFF